This entry lists 24 T cell receptor beta chains sequenced from one sample in a study of CD8+ T cells in alopecia areata. Extraction of RNA preceded its reverse transcription into cDNA, which served as the sequencing template. Sequencing used immunoSEQ multiplex PCR; TCRdb keeps in-frame clones, though not all of them. In the table there are some 180,000 clones, roughly 46% of which are singletons. As for treatment: oral pan-JAK inhibitor, 5-10 mg twice daily. The sequences come from CD8+ T cells sorted from blood, collected around week 54, from a patient treated with tofacitinib. All receptors derive from a human donor with alopecia areata.

The chain links TRBV12-5 to TRBJ2-5; D ambiguous. Per the germline V gene, CDR1 is LGHNT and CDR2 is FRNRAP. V was shortened by 7 bases and J by 9 bases, with 3 bases between the two germline ends. CDR3 length: 8 amino acids. CDR3 nucleotides: TGTGCTAGTGAGGCCCAGTACTTC. Translation gives CASEAQYF.

The chain joins TRBV27 to TRBJ2-2; D ambiguous. This CDR3 comprises 15 residues. The V and J ends lost 5 bases and 4 bases respectively, with 14 bases between them. Germline lookup yields CDR1 MNHEY and CDR2 SMNVEV (reference sequence). The CDR3 DNA is TGTGCCAGCAGTGACGTGGGTCTATTCACCGGGGAGCTGTTTTTT. This codes for CASSDVGLFTGELFF.

The chain carries TRBV20-1 and TRBJ2-7; D is undetermined. The V end was cut by 3 bases, the J end by 11 bases, with 11 bases between. Germline V gives CDR1 DFQATT, CDR2 SNEGSKA (reference sequence). The CDR3 is made up of 10 amino acids. CDR3 residues: CSASGAEEYF. CDR3 DNA: TGCAGTGCTAGTGGCGCTGAGGAGTACTTC.

This clone was recorded only once. The genes are TRBV5-1 and TRBJ1-2, with D possibly being TRBD1 (5 bases). The germline CDR1 and CDR2 sequences are SGHRS and YFSETQ. The CDR3 runs to 13 residues. The V and J ends lost 4 bases and 2 bases respectively, with 9 bases between them. The CDR3 bases are TGCGCCAGCAGCCCGACAGAGAACTATGGCTACACCTTC. Translation: CASSPTENYGYTF.

The chain uses TRBV10-3 and TRBJ2-1; 12 bases match TRBD1. J gave up 6 bases and V 6 bases, and 3 bases lay outside the gene matches. CDR3 length: 14 amino acids. CDR1 ENHRY and CDR2 SYGVKD come from the germline V gene. In nucleotides, the CDR3 is TGTGCCATCAGCCCGGGACAGGGGGCCAATGAGCAGTTCTTC. This encodes CAISPGQGANEQFF.

This sequence joins TRBV4-3 and TRBJ2-1; 7 nucleotides agree with TRBD2. CDR1 and CDR2 from the germline V gene are LGHNA and YSLEER. The CDR3 contains 15 residues. V shed 0 bases, J shed 8 bases, and the junction held 7 bases outside the gene matches. The CDR3, as DNA: TGCGCCAGCAGCCAAGAGGGGGGGGGAGGAGATGAGCAGTTCTTC. Encoded protein: CASSQEGGGGDEQFF.

This sequence joins TRBV29-1 and TRBJ2-3; weak D call: TRBD2 (6 bases). With 3 bases removed from V and 6 bases from J, the gap between germline ends came to 16 bases. The CDR3 is 14 residues long. Germline CDR1 and CDR2: SQVTM and ANQGSEA. The CDR3 loop is CSVEIMGGSDTQYF. CDR3 in DNA: TGCAGCGTTGAGATAATGGGGGGTTCGGATACGCAGTATTTT.

The chain recombines TRBV6-5 with TRBJ1-4, with 8 bases that match TRBD1. The CDR3 sequence is 14 residues long. The germline V gene has CDR1 MNHEY and CDR2 SVGAGI. Trimming took 0 bases from V and 8 from J; bases not matched to a gene: 2. DNA of the CDR3: TGTGCCAGCAGTTACTCCGGGACAGGCGAAAAACTGTTTTTT. This gives the protein CASSYSGTGEKLFF.

The table lists this clone with a count of one. The rearrangement uses TRBV12-5 and TRBJ2-7, with D tentatively TRBD1 (6 bases). CDR1 and CDR2 (germline): LGHNT, FRNRAP. The CDR3 covers 15 residues. Trimming stripped 1 base from V and 2 bases from J, with 12 bases between. The CDR3 region has the DNA TGTGCTAGTGGTTTGGGGGGACATGGTGCCTACGAGCAGTACTTC. As protein: CASGLGGHGAYEQYF.

With respect to this clone: The sample has other DNA sequences that encode this CDR3 too. V gene TRBV5-6 combines with J gene TRBJ1-6; no definite D call. The CDR3 loop spans 12 amino acids. Germline V CDR1 and CDR2: SGHDT, YYEEEE. V lost 0 bases to trimming and J lost 10 bases, with 5 bases between them. Here the CDR3 DNA reads TGTGCCAGCAGCTTGGAGGGCTCACCCCTCCACTTT. It translates to CASSLEGSPLHF.

This clone was seen once. J is TRBJ2-1 and V is TRBV27; TRBD2 is a possible D gene (6 bases). V shed 0 bases and J shed 6 bases, with 9 bases lying between them. In germline, CDR1 is MNHEY, CDR2 SMNVEV (reference sequence). The CDR3 runs 14 residues. The CDR3 loop reads CASSLSVGGNEQFF. CDR3 nucleotide sequence: TGTGCCAGCAGTTTATCTGTGGGGGGCAATGAGCAGTTCTTC.

The chain couples TRBV4-2 to TRBJ1-2; D is perhaps TRBD1 (6 bases). Germline CDR1 LGHNA, CDR2 YNFKEQ. With 2 bases removed from V and 2 bases from J, the gap between germline ends came to 12 bases. The CDR3 runs 15 residues. CDR3 sequence reads: CASSQTGLANYGYTF. The CDR3 DNA follows: TGTGCCAGCAGCCAAACAGGGCTCGCAAACTATGGCTACACCTTC.

The chain links TRBV6-5 to TRBJ1-1; 7 bases fit TRBD1. The germline CDR1 and CDR2 sequences are MNHEY and SVGAGI. The ends lost 0 bases at V and 3 bases at J; junction bases unmatched: 4. The CDR3 has 15 residues. The CDR3 DNA follows: TGTGCCAGCAGTTACTCGGCACAGGGGTACACTGAAGCTTTCTTT. It codes for CASSYSAQGYTEAFF.

J is TRBJ1-2 and V is TRBV5-4; no definite D call. From germline, CDR1 is SGHNT and CDR2 YYREEE (reference sequence). The CDR3 sequence is 15 residues long. V lost 4 bases and J lost 1, with 14 bases in between. CDR3 amino acids: CASSQRNGLNYGYTF. The DNA of the CDR3 is TGTGCCAGCAGCCAACGGAACGGACTTAACTATGGCTACACCTTC.

The rearrangement joins TRBV7-9 to TRBJ1-4, with D unclear. The length of the CDR3 is 14 residues. V was shortened by 5 bases and J by 7 bases, with 14 bases between the two germline ends. Looked up from germline, CDR1 is SEHNR and CDR2 is FQNEAQ (reference sequence). The CDR3 is CASSPSGRIEKLFF. The CDR3 DNA is TGTGCCAGCAGCCCCTCAGGACGGATTGAAAAACTGTTTTTT.

This clone has more than one count but fewer than ten. The chain links TRBV7-8 to TRBJ1-5; D remains ambiguous. The CDR3 is 13 amino acids. CDR1 and CDR2 (germline): SGHVS, FQNEAQ. V gave up 2 bases and J gave up 4 bases, with 6 bases separating them. The CDR3 spells CASSLKGNQPQHF. The CDR3 DNA is TGTGCCAGCAGCTTAAAGGGTAATCAGCCCCAGCATTTT. The whole variable domain, remainder taken from reference TRBV7-8 and TRBJ1-5, is GAGVSQSPRYKVAKRGQDVALRCDPISGHVSLFWYQQALGQGPEFLTYFQNEAQLDKSGLPSDRFFAERPEGSVSTLKIQRTQQEDSAVYLCASSLKGNQPQHFGDGTRLSIL.

The chain recombines TRBV7-9 with TRBJ2-6; 11 bases line up with TRBD1. Looked up from germline, CDR1 is SEHNR and CDR2 is FQNEAQ (reference sequence). Trimming took 8 bases from V and 0 from J; bases not matched to a gene: 6. This CDR3 has 17 amino acids. The CDR3 DNA follows: TGTGCCAGCCACCGGGACAGGGGGAGCTCTGGGGCCAACGTCCTGACTTTC. Translated, it gives CASHRDRGSSGANVLTF.

The J gene is TRBJ2-2, the V gene TRBV5-1, with a tentative D call TRBD1 (6 bases). Germline lookup yields CDR1 SGHRS and CDR2 YFSETQ. CDR3 length: 14 amino acids. V was trimmed by 4 bases and J by 1 base, leaving 8 bases between them. CDR3 bases: TGCGCCAGCAGCGTGACAGGGAACACCGGGGAGCTGTTTTTT. This translates into CASSVTGNTGELFF.

This clone was found a few times. The rearrangement uses TRBV25-1 and TRBJ2-3; TRBD1 matches at 9 bases. The CDR3 totals 15 residues. Trimming at V came to 6 bases and at J to 0 bases, leaving 4 bases not matched to a gene. Germline CDR1 and CDR2: MGHDK and SYGVNS. In DNA form, the CDR3 reads TGTGCCAGCAGGATTGGACAGGGGAGCACAGATACGCAGTATTTT. This encodes CASRIGQGSTDTQYF.

V gene TRBV4-3 combines with J gene TRBJ2-1, with TRBD2 identical over 7 bases. The V and J ends lost 1 base and 7 bases, in that order; junction bases with no gene match: 4. The CDR3 extends over 14 amino acids. Germline V gene data show CDR1 as LGHNA and CDR2 as YSLEER. CDR3 sequence: CASSQAYGGNEQFF. DNA for the CDR3: TGCGCCAGCAGCCAAGCATACGGGGGGAATGAGCAGTTCTTC.

This sequence joins TRBV30 and TRBJ2-5; D is ambiguous. The V gene's germline CDR1 is GTSNPN and CDR2 SVGIG (reference sequence). This CDR3 spans 13 amino acids. The V gene lost 2 bases and the J gene lost 0 bases, with 7 bases spanning the gap. The CDR3 here is CAWSRAYQETQYF. CDR3 nucleotide sequence: TGTGCCTGGAGTAGGGCATACCAAGAGACCCAGTACTTC.

Only a few counts were recorded for this clone. The gene calls are TRBV18 and TRBJ2-1; TRBD1 aligns across 7 bases. V was clipped by 3 bases and J by 9 bases; unmatched bases: 11. Germline V gives CDR1 KGHSH, CDR2 LQKENI. The CDR3 extends over 15 amino acids. The CDR3 DNA is TGTGCCAGCTCACCGAAGACAGGGCCGGTAACTGAGCAGTTCTTC. Translated, it gives CASSPKTGPVTEQFF.

The chain employs TRBV5-1 and TRBJ2-7; D is undetermined. The CDR3 loop spans 14 amino acids. Germline CDR1 SGHRS, CDR2 YFSETQ. Trimming shortened V by 2 bases and J by 6 bases, and 15 bases separated the two germline ends. CDR3: CASSLVFGGTEQYF. The DNA of the CDR3 is TGCGCCAGCAGCTTAGTTTTCGGCGGAACCGAGCAGTACTTC.

J is TRBJ2-2 and V is TRBV29-1; maybe TRBD1 (5 bases). The length of the CDR3 is 14 residues. The V end lost 6 bases, the J end lost 5 bases, and 16 bases lay between the germline ends. Per germline, CDR1 SQVTM and CDR2 ANQGSEA. CDR3 coding DNA: TGCAGCGTCCCAGACAGTTCTGGAACCGGGGAGCTGTTTTTT. The encoded protein is CSVPDSSGTGELFF.